This T cell receptor beta chain was obtained from a study of Graves' ophthalmopathy and Graves' hyperthyroidism (dated by TCRdb to between 2018 and 2020). The study in broad terms: Peripheral blood was collected at initial diagnosis, prior to any treatment. To tell Graves' ophthalmopathy apart from Graves' hyperthyroidism, and to predict which patients would progress to ophthalmopathy, the study relied on TCR beta repertoire signatures. Once sampling was done, hyperthyroidism patients were given methimazole at a starting dose of 30 mg daily, while ophthalmopathy patients were given high-dose intravenous methylprednisolone. An independent validation cohort comprised 18 hyperthyroidism patients and over 15 patients who later progressed from hyperthyroidism to ophthalmopathy. To explore V-J signatures that distinguish ophthalmopathy from hyperthyroidism, a discovery set of about a hundred patients was enrolled, made up of over 40 with ophthalmopathy and roughly 55 with stable hyperthyroidism. T-cell repertoires of thyroid tissue and blood were compared in more than 5 hyperthyroidism patients. The 100 discovery patients were randomly split 7:3 into training and test sets. In total, 120 to 150 blood samples were TCR-sequenced: approximately 42 ophthalmopathy, under 80 hyperthyroidism and some 17 hyperthyroidism-to-ophthalmopathy patients. Study-level results and caveats: Most expanded thyroid clonotypes with frequency above 0.001 were also detected in blood, suggesting blood repertoires may reflect the thyroid immune response. In validation, the model predicted ophthalmopathy progression with more than 70% sensitivity and about 77% specificity; 12 predicted patients were CT-confirmed with GO in a median of about 6.2 months. Ophthalmopathy was separated from stable hyperthyroidism by the 13-signature model with just under 90% sensitivity and 81% to 84% specificity in cross-validation and with 80%/75% in the test set. No statistical method was used to set the sample size in advance, and the investigators knew which group each participant was assigned to.

For repertoire sequencing, the TCR beta CDR3 regions were amplified from RNA transcripts. A first-round RT-PCR used HTBI primers with the Qiagen OneStep RT-PCR kit, followed by a second-round multiplex PCR, size selection and purification. The libraries underwent paired-end sequencing with 100 bp reads on an Illumina HiSeq2000. Per the original workflow: SOAPnuke was used to process the reads, removing any read that contained adapters or uncalled bases, had a mean Phred below 15, or lacked an exact match to the constant primer or identifier. COPE v1.2.5 was used to merge high-quality paired reads. Each unique nucleotide sequence was defined as a clonotype, and clonotypes were aligned to IMGT TRB V, D and J references with MiTCR v1.1. The analysis was limited to V-J combinations with a frequency above 0.0001, which together covered 99.2% of repertoires. For each V-J combination, a TCR clonal expansion and chaos score was defined as the ratio of F50 clonal expansion to chaos observed in the TCRdist matrix. Welch's t-statistics and random forest were used to reduce features to more than ten V-J combinations, which were fed into a naive Bayes classifier. The similarity between thyroid and blood repertoires was quantified using the Morisita-Horn index. TCRdb ran its own pipeline on the public reads, namely fastp trimming at Q25 and MiXCR clone calling, and kept in-frame beta chains. Here each entry gathers all rows of one CDR3 protein and keeps the most common genes and DNA. It is TCRdb's table, rather than the study itself, that gives the V and J calls and clone size. The sample data list hundreds of thousands of distinct CDR3 sequences, and 15% to 17% of these were observed just once. The top ten constitute 7% of the sample.

As regards this clonotype: Its antigen remains unidentified. No base qualities exist here, and no much larger clone lies one base off it.

V is shortened by 7 bases, J by 8 bases, and the region joining them spans 11 bases. Reading from cysteine to phenylalanine, the CDR3 counts 11 amino acids. Here the CDR3 DNA is all that survives: 33 bases in frame from base 1. Looking up the germline V gene (reference sequence) yields CDR1 LNHDA and CDR2 SQIVND. Stable hyperthyroidism was defined as no progression to ophthalmopathy within 18 months of follow-up. Hyperthyroidism patients were newly diagnosed, were aged 18 to 65 years, and had a disease duration under 2 months. Patients with other autoimmune diseases, uncontrolled infections, pregnancy or lactation were excluded. Diagnosis was based on clinical symptoms, serum thyroxine, TRAb, thyroid ultrasound and orbital computed tomography. Using Ficoll-Paque density gradient centrifugation, PBMCs were isolated from 10 ml of fresh peripheral blood. Total RNA was extracted using Trizol reagent, and RNA quality was checked on an Agilent 2100 Bioanalyzer.

Sequenced input: peripheral blood. The receptor's source is a woman aged 18-35 years with stable Graves' hyperthyroidism. Donor details come from another sample of the same person, matched by shared clones. The rearrangement combines TRBV19 with TRBJ1-1, with the identity of the D gene unclear. CDR3 region: CASTGQPEAFF. In nucleotide form, the sequence is TGTGCCAGTACCGGGCAGCCAGAAGCTTTCTTT.